A selection of T cell receptor beta chains follows, all from one sample in a study of beta chain features in type 1 diabetes. The protocol was immunoSEQ multiplex PCR, while the TCRdb copy is restricted to in-frame clones and leaves out a portion. The table has about 700,000 clones, roughly an eighth seen once. The sequenced sample was naive CD4+ T cells from blood. Receptor source: a man younger than 35 with type 1 diabetes. CDR3s include the opening cysteine and the closing phenylalanine or tryptophan. D genes are given only for firm matches. Where a row states a size, it is once, few, many or the class of an expanded clone; other rows omit it.

abundance | d_gene | j_gene | v_gene | CDR3nt | CDR3aa
few | - | TRBJ2-7 | TRBV25-1 | TGTGCCAGCAGTAGGGGACCGACCTACGAGCAGTACTTC | CASSRGPTYEQYF
- | - | TRBJ1-2 | TRBV11-2 | TGTGCCAGCAGCCCACACCAGGAGGCCTATGGCTACACCTTC | CASSPHQEAYGYTF
few | - | TRBJ2-3 | TRBV11-2 | TGTGCCAGCAGCTTAGTATGGGGGGCTGATACGCAGTATTTT | CASSLVWGADTQYF
- | - | TRBJ1-5 | TRBV2 | TGTGCCAGCAGTGATCAGGGTTTCAATCAGCCCCAGCATTTT | CASSDQGFNQPQHF
- | - | TRBJ1-6 | TRBV6-5 | TGTGCCAGCAGTTACTCCGGGACCTCGGGTTCACCCCTCCACTTT | CASSYSGTSGSPLHF
- | TRBD1 | TRBJ2-7 | TRBV23-1 | TGCGCCAGCAGTCCAAAAGGACAGGGGCTGGGCTCCTACGAGCAGTACTTC | CASSPKGQGLGSYEQYF
few | - | TRBJ1-2 | TRBV18 | TGTGCCAGCTCACCACTATCTCCGCTCACGTCTCCTAACTATGGCTACACCTTC | CASSPLSPLTSPNYGYTF
few | - | TRBJ1-1 | TRBV7-6 | TGTGCCAGCAGCTTAGAGGTCTCATCGATCGCTTTCTTT | CASSLEVSSIAFF
- | - | TRBJ2-7 | TRBV5-1 | TGCGCCAGCAGCTTGCAGGATGGGAACTACGAGCAGTACTTC | CASSLQDGNYEQYF
- | - | TRBJ1-1 | TRBV7-9 | TGTGCCAGCAGCTTAGCTTCTTATACTGAAGCTTTCTTT | CASSLASYTEAFF
few | TRBD2 | TRBJ2-1 | TRBV11-1 | TGTGCCAGCAGCTCGCCGGCTAGCGGACTTTATCGTGAGCAGTTCTTC | CASSSPASGLYREQFF